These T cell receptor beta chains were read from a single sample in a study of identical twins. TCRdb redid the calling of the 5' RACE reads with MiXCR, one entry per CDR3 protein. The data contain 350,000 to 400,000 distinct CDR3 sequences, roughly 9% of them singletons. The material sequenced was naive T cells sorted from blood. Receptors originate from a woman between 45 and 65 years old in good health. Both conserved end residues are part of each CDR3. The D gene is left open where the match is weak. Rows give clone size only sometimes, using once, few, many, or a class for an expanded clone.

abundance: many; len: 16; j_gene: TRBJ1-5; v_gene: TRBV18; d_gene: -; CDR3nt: TGTGCCAGCTCACCCCGAGAGGGGTCCTCTTATCAGCCCCAGCATTTT; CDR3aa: CASSPREGSSYQPQHF
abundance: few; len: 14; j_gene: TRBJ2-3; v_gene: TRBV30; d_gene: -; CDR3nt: TGTGCCTGGAGTGTACGGCAGCTCACAGATACGCAGTATTTT; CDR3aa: CAWSVRQLTDTQYF
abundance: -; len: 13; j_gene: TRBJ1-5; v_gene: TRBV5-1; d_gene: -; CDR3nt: TGCGCCAGCAGCTTGGGCTCGGGTCAGCCCCAGCATTTT; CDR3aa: CASSLGSGQPQHF
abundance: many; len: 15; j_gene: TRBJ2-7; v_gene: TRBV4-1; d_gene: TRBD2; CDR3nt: TGCGCCAGCAGCCAAGATTGGGCACCTAGCGGGAGTCGGTACTTC; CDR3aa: CASSQDWAPSGSRYF
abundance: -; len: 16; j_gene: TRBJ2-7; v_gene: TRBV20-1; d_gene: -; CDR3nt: TGCAGTGCTAGAGACTCCGGGACTCCCCCCTCCTACGAGCAGTACTTC; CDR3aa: CSARDSGTPPSYEQYF
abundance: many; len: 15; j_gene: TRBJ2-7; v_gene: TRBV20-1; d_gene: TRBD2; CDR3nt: TGCAGTGCTAGCCCTACTAGCGCCCGCTCCTACGAGCAGTACTTC; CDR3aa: CSASPTSARSYEQYF
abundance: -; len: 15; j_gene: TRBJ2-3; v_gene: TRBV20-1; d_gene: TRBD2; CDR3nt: TGCAGTGCTACCTCTGCGCGGGAGGGCCCAGATACGCAGTATTTT; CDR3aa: CSATSAREGPDTQYF
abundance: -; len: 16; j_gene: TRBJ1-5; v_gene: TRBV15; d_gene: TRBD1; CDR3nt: TGTGCCACCAGCAGGGACAGGGGGCTTGGGAATCAGCCCCAGCATTTT; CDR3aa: CATSRDRGLGNQPQHF
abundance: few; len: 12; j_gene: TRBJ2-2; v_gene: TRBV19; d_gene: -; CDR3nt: TGTGCCAGTGACCGGAAGCCCGGGGAGCTGTTTTTT; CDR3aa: CASDRKPGELFF
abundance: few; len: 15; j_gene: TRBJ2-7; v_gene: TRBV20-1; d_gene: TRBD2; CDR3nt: TGCAGTGCTCAAAGTGTACTAGCGGGAAGCTACGAGCAGTACTTC; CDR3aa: CSAQSVLAGSYEQYF
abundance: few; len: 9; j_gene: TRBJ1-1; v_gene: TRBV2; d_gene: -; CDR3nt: TGTGCCCGGGGGAGAGAAGCTTTCTTT; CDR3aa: CARGREAFF
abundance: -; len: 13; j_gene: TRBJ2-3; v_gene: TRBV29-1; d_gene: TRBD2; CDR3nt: TGCAGCGTTGTGCGGGGGGCCATAGATACGCAGTATTTT; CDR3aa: CSVVRGAIDTQYF
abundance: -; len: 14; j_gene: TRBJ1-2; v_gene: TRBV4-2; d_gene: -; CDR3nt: TGTGCCAGCAGCCAAGATGTCACAAGCTATGGCTACACCTTC; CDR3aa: CASSQDVTSYGYTF
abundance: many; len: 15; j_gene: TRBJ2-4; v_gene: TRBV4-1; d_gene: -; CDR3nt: TGCGCCAGCAGCCCCTCCGTATCAGCCAAAAACATTCAGTACTTC; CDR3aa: CASSPSVSAKNIQYF
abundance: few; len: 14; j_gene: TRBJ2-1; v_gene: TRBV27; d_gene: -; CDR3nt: TGTGCCAGCAGTCGACCGGGAGTAACTAATGAGCAGTTCTTC; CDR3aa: CASSRPGVTNEQFF
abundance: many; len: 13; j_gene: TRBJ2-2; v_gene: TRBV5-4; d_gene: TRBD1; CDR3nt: TGTGCCAGCAGACGACAGGGGACCGGGGAGCTGTTTTTT; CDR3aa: CASRRQGTGELFF
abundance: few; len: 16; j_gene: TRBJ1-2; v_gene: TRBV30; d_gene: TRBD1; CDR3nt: TGTGCCTGGAGTGTAGTCGACAGGGGAAGTCGATATGGCTACACCTTC; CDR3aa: CAWSVVDRGSRYGYTF
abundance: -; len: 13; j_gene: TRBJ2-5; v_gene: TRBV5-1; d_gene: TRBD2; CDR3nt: TGCGCCAGCAGTCGGGGGGTCGGCGAGACCCAGTACTTC; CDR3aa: CASSRGVGETQYF
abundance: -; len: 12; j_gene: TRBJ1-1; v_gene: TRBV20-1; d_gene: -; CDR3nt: TGCAGTGCGGGCGGGGGGGACACTGAAGCTTTCTTT; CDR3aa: CSAGGGDTEAFF
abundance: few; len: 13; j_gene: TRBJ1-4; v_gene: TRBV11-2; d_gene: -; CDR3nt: TGTGCCAGCAGCTTAGATCGGGGCCCAGGACTGTTTTTT; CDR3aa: CASSLDRGPGLFF
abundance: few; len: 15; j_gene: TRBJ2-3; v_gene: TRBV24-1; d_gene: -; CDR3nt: TGTGCCACCAGTATCGGAGGGGCGGTCACAGATACGCAGTATTTT; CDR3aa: CATSIGGAVTDTQYF
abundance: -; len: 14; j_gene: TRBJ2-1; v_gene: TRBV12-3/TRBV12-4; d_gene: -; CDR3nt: TGTGCCAGCAGCCGACATTTCTCCTACAATGAGCAGTTCTTC; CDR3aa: CASSRHFSYNEQFF
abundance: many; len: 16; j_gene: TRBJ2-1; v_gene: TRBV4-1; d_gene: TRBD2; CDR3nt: TGCGCCAGCAGCCAACCCACTAGCGGGTCCTACAATGAGCAGTTCTTC; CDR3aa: CASSQPTSGSYNEQFF
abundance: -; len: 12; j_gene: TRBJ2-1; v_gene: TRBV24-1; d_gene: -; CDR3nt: TGTGCCACCAGTGATTCCGGACAGGAGCAGTTCTTC; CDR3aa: CATSDSGQEQFF
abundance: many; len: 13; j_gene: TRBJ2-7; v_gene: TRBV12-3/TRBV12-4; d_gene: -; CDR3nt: TGTGCCAGCAGTCCCCGACATACTTACGAGCAGTACTTC; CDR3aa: CASSPRHTYEQYF
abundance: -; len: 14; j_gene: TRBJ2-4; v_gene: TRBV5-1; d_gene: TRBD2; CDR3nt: TGCGCCAGCAGCTTAAGAGCGGGAGATAGCATTCAGTACTTC; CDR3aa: CASSLRAGDSIQYF
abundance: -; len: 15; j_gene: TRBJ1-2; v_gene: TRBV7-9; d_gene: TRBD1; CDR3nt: TGTGCCAGCAGCTTAAAGGGACAGTCGCACTATGGCTACACCTTC; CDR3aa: CASSLKGQSHYGYTF
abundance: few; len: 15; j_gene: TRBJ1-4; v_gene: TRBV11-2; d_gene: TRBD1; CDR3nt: TGTGCCAGCAGCTTAGTGGGACAGACTAATGAAAAACTGTTTTTT; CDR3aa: CASSLVGQTNEKLFF
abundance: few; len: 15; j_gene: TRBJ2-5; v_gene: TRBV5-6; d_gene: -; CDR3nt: TGTGCCAGCACCCCAAGGGGGGCGGCGAGAGAGACCCAGTACTTC; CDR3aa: CASTPRGAARETQYF
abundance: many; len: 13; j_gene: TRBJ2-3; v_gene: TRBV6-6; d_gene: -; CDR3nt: TGTGCCAGCAGTCCGACAGGTTCAGATACGCAGTATTTT; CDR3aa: CASSPTGSDTQYF
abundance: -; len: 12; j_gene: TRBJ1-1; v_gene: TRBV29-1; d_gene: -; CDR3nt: TGCAGCGTACTCAGGAGTAACACTGAAGCTTTCTTT; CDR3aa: CSVLRSNTEAFF
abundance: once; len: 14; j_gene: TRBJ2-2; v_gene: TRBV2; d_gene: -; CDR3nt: -; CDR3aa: CASDSGGTPGSCFF
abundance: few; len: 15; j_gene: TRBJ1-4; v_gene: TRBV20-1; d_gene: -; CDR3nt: TGCAGTGCTAGAGCGGGAGGGAATGTTAATGAAAAACTGTTTTTT; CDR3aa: CSARAGGNVNEKLFF
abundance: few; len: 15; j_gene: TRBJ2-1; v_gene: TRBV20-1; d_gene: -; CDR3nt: TGCAGTGCTAGGGGCGATCGGGGTCTGGGCAATGAGCAGTTCTTC; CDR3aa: CSARGDRGLGNEQFF
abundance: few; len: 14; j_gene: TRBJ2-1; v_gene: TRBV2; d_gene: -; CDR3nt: TGTGCCAGCAGCCGACAGACTAGTTTAAGGGAGCAGTTCTTC; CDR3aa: CASSRQTSLREQFF
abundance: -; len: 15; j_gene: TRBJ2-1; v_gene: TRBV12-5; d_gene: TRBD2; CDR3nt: TGTGCTAGTGGTTTCGGACTAGCGGGAACCAATGAGCAGTTCTTC; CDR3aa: CASGFGLAGTNEQFF
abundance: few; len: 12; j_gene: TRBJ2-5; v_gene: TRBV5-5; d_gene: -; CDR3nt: TGTGCCAGCAGCTTGGCCTTGAGGACCCAGTACTTC; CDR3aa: CASSLALRTQYF
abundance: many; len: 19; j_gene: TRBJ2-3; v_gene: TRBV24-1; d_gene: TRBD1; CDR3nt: TGTGCCACCAGTGACTACTTAGGGCGGACAGGGATGAGCACAGATACGCAGTATTTT; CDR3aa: CATSDYLGRTGMSTDTQYF
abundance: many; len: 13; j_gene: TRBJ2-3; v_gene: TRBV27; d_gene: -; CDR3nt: TGTGCCAGCAGTTGGAGTGGCACAGATACGCAGTATTTT; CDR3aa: CASSWSGTDTQYF
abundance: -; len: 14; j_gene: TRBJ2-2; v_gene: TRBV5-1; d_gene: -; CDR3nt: TGCGCCAGCAGCTTGTCCCCTAAGGCCGGGGAGCTGTTTTTT; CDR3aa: CASSLSPKAGELFF
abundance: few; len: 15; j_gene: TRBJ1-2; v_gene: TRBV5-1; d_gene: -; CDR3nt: TGCGCCAGCAGCTTGGAGCCAGGGCCTCGCTATGGCTACACCTTC; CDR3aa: CASSLEPGPRYGYTF
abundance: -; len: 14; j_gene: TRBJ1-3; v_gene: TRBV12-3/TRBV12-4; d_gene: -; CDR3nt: TGTGCCAGCACCTTGGGCCGAATTGGAAACACCATATATTTT; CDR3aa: CASTLGRIGNTIYF
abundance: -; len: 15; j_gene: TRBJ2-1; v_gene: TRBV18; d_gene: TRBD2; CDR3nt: TGTGCCAGCTCACCTCCAGCGGGAGAGTACAATGAGCAGTTCTTC; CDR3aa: CASSPPAGEYNEQFF
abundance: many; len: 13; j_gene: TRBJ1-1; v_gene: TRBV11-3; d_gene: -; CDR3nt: TGTGCCAGCAGCTTTCGGGCGGACGCTGAAGCTTTCTTT; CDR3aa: CASSFRADAEAFF
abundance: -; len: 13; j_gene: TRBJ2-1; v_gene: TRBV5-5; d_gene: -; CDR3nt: TGTGCCAGCAGCTTTGGTCCCACCAATGAGCAGTTCTTC; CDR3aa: CASSFGPTNEQFF
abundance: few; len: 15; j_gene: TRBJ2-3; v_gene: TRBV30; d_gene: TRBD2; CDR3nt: TGTGCCTGGAAGCGTGCGGGAGTCAGCACAGATACGCAGTATTTT; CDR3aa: CAWKRAGVSTDTQYF
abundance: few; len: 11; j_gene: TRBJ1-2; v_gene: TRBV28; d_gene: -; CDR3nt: TGTGCCAGCCACAACGTCTATGGCTACACCTTC; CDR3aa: CASHNVYGYTF